These 27 T cell receptor beta chains originate from one sample sequenced in a study of Ad26.COV2.S vaccination and SARS-CoV-2 variants. Repertoires were generated with immunoSEQ multiplex PCR, while TCRdb's copy carries only in-frame clones and drops some. The table lists about 400,000 clones, around 93% of them singletons. As to treatment: roughly 20 received Ad26.COV2.S at low or high dose, single or two shots; 5 received placebo; per-sample allocation not given. Collection of the samples took place on day 63 after the first injection of vaccine or placebo. Material: peripheral blood, obtained in a trial of Ad26.COV2.S vaccine versus placebo. The source is a person between 18 and 65 years old who received the Ad26.COV2.S COVID-19 vaccine or a placebo.

The chain has TRBV13 and TRBJ1-1; no clear D. With 0 bases removed from V and 1 base from J, the gap between germline ends came to 15 bases. The germline CDR1 and CDR2 sequences are PRHDT and FYEKMQ (reference sequence). CDR3 length: 17 residues. Written as DNA, the CDR3 is TGTGCCAGCAGCTTAGGCCCCCGATTATCTAAGAACACTGAAGCTTTCTTT. Amino acid sequence: CASSLGPRLSKNTEAFF.

The J gene is TRBJ2-3, the V gene TRBV5-4, with D perhaps TRBD2 (5 bases). V was pared by 0 bases and J by 1 base, with 15 bases between. The CDR3 is made up of 17 amino acids. Germline-derived CDR1 and CDR2 are SGHNT and YYREEE (reference sequence). CDR3 sequence reads: CASSLGNLAHGTDTQYF. DNA for the CDR3: TGTGCCAGCAGCTTGGGCAATCTAGCCCATGGCACAGATACGCAGTATTTT. Based on the CDR3 plus reference TRBV5-4 and TRBJ2-3, the full variable domain is ETGVTQSPTHLIKTRGQQVTLRCSSQSGHNTVSWYQQALGQGPQFIFQYYREEENGRGNFPPRFSGLQFPNYSSELNVNALELDDSALYLCASSLGNLAHGTDTQYFGPGTRLTVL.

The J gene is TRBJ2-5, the V gene TRBV5-1; 9 bases agree with TRBD1. Germline-derived CDR1 and CDR2 are SGHRS and YFSETQ. Unmatched junction bases numbered 4, after V lost 0 bases and J lost 1 base. CDR3 length: 16 residues. The CDR3 reads CASSLAGTGIQETQYF. In DNA form, the CDR3 reads TGCGCCAGCAGCTTGGCCGGGACAGGGATCCAAGAGACCCAGTACTTC.

The genes are TRBV19 and TRBJ2-3; D remains unclear. This CDR3 spans 13 amino acids. CDR1 and CDR2 (germline): LNHDA, SQIVND (reference sequence). Trimming shortened V by 6 bases and J by 1 base, and 8 bases separated the two germline ends. The CDR3 loop reads CASRVQGTDTQYF. The CDR3, as DNA: TGTGCCAGTAGGGTTCAGGGCACAGATACGCAGTATTTT.

This chain links TRBV20-1 with TRBJ2-3; TRBD2 is a possible D gene (6 bases). The germline V gene has CDR1 DFQATT and CDR2 SNEGSKA (reference sequence). CDR3 length: 16 residues. The V end lost 3 bases, the J end lost 2 bases, and 18 bases lay between the germline ends. In DNA, the CDR3 is TGCAGTGCTAGTTATCCCGGGACTGTAAACACAGATACGCAGTATTTT. It encodes CSASYPGTVNTDTQYF.

The V gene is TRBV3-1 (or the pseudogene TRBV3-2), the J gene TRBJ2-3; 9 positions match TRBD2. After removal of 4 bases from V and 13 bases from J, the junction contained 6 bases not matched to a gene. The CDR3 loop spans 12 amino acids. CDR1 is LGHDT and CDR2 is YNNKEL in the germline V gene (reference sequence). CDR3: CASSPGGGDEYF. The CDR3 DNA reads TGTGCCAGCAGCCCCGGCGGGGGGGATGAGTATTTT.

The chain joins TRBV5-1 to TRBJ2-2; possible D gene TRBD1, 5 bases. With 4 bases removed from V and 1 base from J, the gap between germline ends came to 8 bases. The CDR3 has 14 amino acids. Germline loops: CDR1 SGHRS, CDR2 YFSETQ. In DNA form, the CDR3 reads TGCGCCAGCAGCCAGACAGTGAACACCGGGGAGCTGTTTTTT. It encodes CASSQTVNTGELFF.

This rearrangement joins TRBV3-1 (or the pseudogene TRBV3-2) to TRBJ1-4; D might be TRBD1 (5 bases). CDR1 LGHDT and CDR2 YNNKEL come from the germline V gene (reference sequence). This CDR3 comprises 16 residues. V lost 0 bases, J lost 4 bases, and 12 bases lay in between. CDR3 protein: CASSQEWQGGNEKLFF. The CDR3 coding sequence is TGTGCCAGCAGCCAAGAGTGGCAGGGTGGTAATGAAAAACTGTTTTTT.

The V and J genes are TRBV27 and TRBJ2-5; 10 bases fit TRBD2. V lost 3 bases to trimming and J lost 7 bases; unmatched junction nucleotides: 17. The CDR3 spans 18 residues. Germline V gives CDR1 MNHEY, CDR2 SMNVEV (reference sequence). CDR3 residues: CASSLRGLPAGGQGTQYF. In nucleotides, the CDR3 is TGTGCCAGCAGTTTGCGGGGACTGCCAGCGGGGGGGCAGGGGACCCAGTACTTC.

The chain uses TRBV20-1 and TRBJ1-2, with unresolved D. Trimming took off 6 bases at V and 3 bases at J, with 8 bases between the two ends. The CDR3 is 11 amino acids. Germline CDR1 and CDR2: DFQATT and SNEGSKA (reference sequence). CDR3 protein: CSASRDYGYTF. The CDR3 DNA sequence: TGCAGTGCCAGCCGGGACTATGGCTACACCTTC.

This clone was seen a single time. V usage is TRBV28 and J usage is TRBJ2-7, with unresolved D. Per the germline V gene, CDR1 is MDHEN and CDR2 is SYDVKM. There are 15 residues in the CDR3. V lost 5 bases to trimming and J lost 3 bases, with 17 bases between them. This CDR3 reads CASSLTLVAIYEQYF. CDR3 sequence (DNA): TGTGCCAGCAGTCTCACCCTGGTCGCCATCTACGAGCAGTACTTC.

The V call is TRBV10-1, the J call TRBJ2-7; D gene ambiguous. The V gene lost 0 bases and the J gene lost 1 base, with 7 bases spanning the gap. Germline-derived CDR1 and CDR2 are WNHNN and SYGVQD (reference sequence). CDR3 length: 14 amino acids. The CDR3: CASSESQLSYEQYF. Here the CDR3 DNA reads TGCGCCAGCAGTGAGTCGCAGTTGTCCTACGAGCAGTACTTC.

V and J are TRBV2 and TRBJ2-5; TRBD2 aligns across 11 bases. CDR3 length equals 14 residues. After removal of 3 bases from V and 5 bases from J, the junction contained 2 bases not matched to a gene. Germline V gene data show CDR1 as SNHLY and CDR2 as FYNNEI. The CDR3 sequence: CASSDSGGGETQYF. In DNA, the CDR3 is TGTGCCAGCAGTGATAGCGGGGGGGGTGAGACCCAGTACTTC.

In this sample, this clone turned up once. CDR3 protein: CAIRRQTGEGSYEQYF. The CDR3 bases are TGTGCCATCCGACGTCAGACAGGGGAGGGCTCCTACGAGCAGTACTTC. The rearrangement links TRBV13 to TRBJ2-7; tentative D call: TRBD1 (8 bases). Trimming shortened V by 10 bases and J by 0 bases, and 22 bases separated the two germline ends. From germline, CDR1 is PRHDT and CDR2 FYEKMQ (reference sequence). The CDR3 loop spans 16 amino acids.

The V and J genes are TRBV30 and TRBJ1-2; the D gene is possibly TRBD1 (5 bases). The V and J ends lost 3 bases and 4 bases respectively, with 12 bases between them. This CDR3 comprises 13 residues. Germline CDR1 is GTSNPN and CDR2 is SVGIG (reference sequence). The CDR3 spells CAWRPRDFYGYTF. As DNA, the CDR3 is TGTGCCTGGAGACCCAGGGACTTCTATGGCTACACCTTC.

The chain recombines TRBV6-5 with TRBJ1-4; tentative D call: TRBD1 (6 bases). The V end was cut by 0 bases, the J end by 10 bases, with 15 bases between. Germline V CDR1 and CDR2: MNHEY, SVGAGI. The CDR3 sequence is 15 residues long. CDR3 coding DNA: TGTGCCAGCAGTTACTCGAGTAGGGGGGCCGGAAAACTGTTTTTT. It is translated as CASSYSSRGAGKLFF.

The count of this clone is one. The chain couples TRBV19 to TRBJ1-5; possible D gene TRBD1, 6 bases. Per the germline V gene, CDR1 is LNHDA and CDR2 is SQIVND (reference sequence). Trimming took 9 bases from V and 1 from J, leaving 16 bases between them. The CDR3 extends over 15 amino acids. CDR3: CASSAWTASNQPQHF. The CDR3 region has the DNA TGTGCCAGCTCCGCCTGGACAGCAAGCAATCAGCCCCAGCATTTT. The full variable domain, completed using reference TRBV19 and TRBJ1-5, is DGGITQSPKYLFRKEGQNVTLSCEQNLNHDAMYWYRQDPGQGLRLIYYSQIVNDFQKGDIAEGYSVSREKKESFPLTVTSAQKNPTAFYLCASSAWTASNQPQHFGDGTRLSIL.

This clone was observed a single time. This chain connects TRBV19 to TRBJ2-2; 10 positions agree with TRBD2. The CDR3 is made up of 16 amino acids. J gave up 7 bases and V 5 bases, and 10 bases lay outside the gene matches. Per germline, CDR1 LNHDA and CDR2 SQIVND (reference sequence). The CDR3, as DNA: TGTGCCAGTAGTCCCAGCGGGGGGGCCGTTTTCGGGGAGCTGTTTTTT. The encoded protein is CASSPSGGAVFGELFF.

The rearrangement joins TRBV9 to TRBJ2-2; D is uncertain. Germline V gene data show CDR1 as SGDLS and CDR2 as YYNGEE. This CDR3 contains 14 residues. Trimming stripped 0 bases from V and 6 bases from J, with 9 bases between. The CDR3 reads CASSVEIFPGELFF. CDR3 DNA: TGTGCCAGCAGCGTAGAGATTTTCCCCGGGGAGCTGTTTTTT.

A single count supports this clone. The chain uses TRBV7-2 and TRBJ1-6; perhaps TRBD1 as D (6 bases). Germline CDR1 and CDR2: SGHTA and FQGNSA. The V end was cut by 5 bases, the J end by 10 bases, with 27 bases between. The CDR3 sequence is 18 residues long. The CDR3 region is CASSPLRGGLRARSPLHF. In DNA form, the CDR3 reads TGTGCCAGCAGCCCCCTCAGGGGAGGGTTGAGGGCGCGGTCACCCCTCCACTTT. The complete variable domain, with remaining parts taken from reference TRBV7-2 and TRBJ1-6, reads GAGVSQSPSNKVTEKGKDVELRCDPISGHTALYWYRQSLGQGLEFLIYFQGNSAPDKSGLPSDRFSAERTGGSVSTLTIQRTQQEDSAVYLCASSPLRGGLRARSPLHFGNGTRLTVT.

This CDR3 is CASSQDLSDQQETQYF. The CDR3 DNA is TGTGCCAGCAGCCAAGATCTTTCAGATCAGCAAGAGACCCAGTACTTC. V gene TRBV3-1 (or the pseudogene TRBV3-2) combines with J gene TRBJ2-5; no firm D call. Trimming took off 0 bases at V and 2 bases at J, with 13 bases between the two ends. Germline lookup yields CDR1 LGHDT and CDR2 YNNKEL (reference sequence). CDR3 length: 16 amino acids.

This clone was seen only once. The chain recombines TRBV7-2 with TRBJ2-5; D remains ambiguous. Germline CDR1 SGHTA, CDR2 FQGNSA. The CDR3 sequence is 13 residues long. V dropped 5 bases and J dropped 5 bases, with 12 bases sitting between them. CDR3: CASSPRVVETQYF. CDR3 coding DNA: TGTGCCAGCAGCCCCCGGGTAGTCGAGACCCAGTACTTC.

The chain links TRBV28 to TRBJ2-7; tentatively, D is TRBD1 (5 bases). Per the germline V gene, CDR1 is MDHEN and CDR2 is SYDVKM. This CDR3 spans 14 amino acids. Trimming took off 3 bases at V and 3 bases at J, with 12 bases between the two ends. The CDR3 region has the DNA TGTGCCAGCAGTTTTTTAGGGGAAGACTACGAGCAGTACTTC. It encodes CASSFLGEDYEQYF.

The rearrangement uses TRBV25-1 and TRBJ2-6; 8 bases are a match to TRBD1. This CDR3 has 17 residues. V was pared by 4 bases and J by 3 bases, with 8 bases of the junction left unmatched. CDR1 and CDR2 from the germline V gene are MGHDK and SYGVNS. CDR3 sequence: CASSAGQGTGGANVLTF. CDR3 DNA: TGTGCCAGCAGTGCCGGACAGGGAACGGGTGGGGCCAACGTCCTGACTTTC.

The chain couples TRBV11-2 to TRBJ2-7; D is ambiguous. The germline V and J ends were trimmed by 0 bases and 0 bases, with 9 bases remaining between them. Germline values: CDR1 SGHAT, CDR2 FQNNGV. CDR3 length: 15 residues. The CDR3 spells CASSLDFGVSYEQYF. CDR3 coding DNA: TGTGCCAGCAGCTTAGATTTTGGGGTCTCCTACGAGCAGTACTTC.

Here the CDR3 reads CASSYLVGEITDTQYF. In DNA, the CDR3 is TGTGCCAGCAGTTACCTGGTCGGGGAGATCACAGATACGCAGTATTTT. V and J are TRBV6-2 or TRBV6-3 and TRBJ2-3; tentatively, D is TRBD2 (5 bases). The CDR3 extends over 16 amino acids. Germline V lookup: CDR1 MNHEY, CDR2 SVGEGT. V lost 2 bases and J lost 2, with 14 bases in between.

The chain uses TRBV18 and TRBJ2-7; 9 bases line up with TRBD1. The CDR3 spans 17 residues. The V segment lost 0 bases and the J segment 8 bases; nucleotides outside the gene matches: 14. Germline values: CDR1 KGHSH, CDR2 LQKENI. The chain's CDR3 is CASSPPFAHRDRDKQYF. CDR3 sequence (DNA): TGTGCCAGCTCACCACCGTTTGCTCACCGGGACAGGGATAAGCAGTACTTC.